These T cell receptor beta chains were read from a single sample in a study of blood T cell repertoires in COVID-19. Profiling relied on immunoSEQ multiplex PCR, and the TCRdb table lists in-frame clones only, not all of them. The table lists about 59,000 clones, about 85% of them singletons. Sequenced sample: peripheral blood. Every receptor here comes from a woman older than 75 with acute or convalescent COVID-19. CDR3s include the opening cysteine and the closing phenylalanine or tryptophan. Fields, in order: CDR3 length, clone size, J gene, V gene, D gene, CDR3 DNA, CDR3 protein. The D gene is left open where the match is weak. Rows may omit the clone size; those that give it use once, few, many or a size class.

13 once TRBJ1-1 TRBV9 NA TGTGCCAGCAGCGTAGTAGGGGCCACTGAAGCTTTCTTT CASSVVGATEAFF
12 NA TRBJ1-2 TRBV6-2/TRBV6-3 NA TGTGCCAGCAGCGAGAACAACTATGGCTACACCTTC CASSENNYGYTF
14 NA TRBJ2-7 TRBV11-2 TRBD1 TGTGCCAGCGGTCAGACAGGGGATTCCTACGAGCAGTACTTC CASGQTGDSYEQYF
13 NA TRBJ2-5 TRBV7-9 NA TGTGCCAGCCGCCACAGGGCCGGTGAGACCCAGTACTTC CASRHRAGETQYF
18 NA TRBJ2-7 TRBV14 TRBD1 TGTGCCAGCAGCCAAGAAGTGAGGTTGAGTGGCAGGGGGCACGAGCAGTACTTC CASSQEVRLSGRGHEQYF
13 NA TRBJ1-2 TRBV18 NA TGTGCCAGCTCAAGTCGACAGGAACATGGCTACACCTTC CASSSRQEHGYTF
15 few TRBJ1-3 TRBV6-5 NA TGTGCCAGCAGCAACAGGGAGTTCGCTGGAAACACCATATATTTT CASSNREFAGNTIYF
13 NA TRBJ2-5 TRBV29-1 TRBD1 TGCAGCGTGGGGACAGGGGTGATGGCGACCCAGTACTTC CSVGTGVMATQYF
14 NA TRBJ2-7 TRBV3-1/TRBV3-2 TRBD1 TGTGCCAGCAGCCTGCGGGACAGGGGTTACGAGCAGTACTTC CASSLRDRGYEQYF
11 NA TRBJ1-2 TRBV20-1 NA TGCAGTGCTAGAGACATTTATGGCTACACCTTC CSARDIYGYTF
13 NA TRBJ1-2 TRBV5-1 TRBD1 TGCGCCAGCGGGACAGATGCTAACTATGGCTACACCTTC CASGTDANYGYTF
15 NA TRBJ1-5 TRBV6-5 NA TGTGCCAGCAGTCTAGAGGGTTTTAGCAATCAGCCCCAGCATTTT CASSLEGFSNQPQHF
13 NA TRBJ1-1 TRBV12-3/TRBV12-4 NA TGTGCCAGCAGTTTAAAGACAGTTAGTGAAGCTTTCTTT CASSLKTVSEAFF
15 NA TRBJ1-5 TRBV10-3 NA TGTGCCATCAGTGAAGCGCGGGGGGGCGGACAGCCCCAGCATTTT CAISEARGGGQPQHF
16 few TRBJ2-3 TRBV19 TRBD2 TGTGCCAGTAGTATACCGAGCGGGGGCGGGTCAGATACGCAGTATTTT CASSIPSGGGSDTQYF
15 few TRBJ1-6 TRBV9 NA TGTGCCAGCGGAGCGGGGAGCTCCTATAATTCACCCCTCCACTTT CASGAGSSYNSPLHF
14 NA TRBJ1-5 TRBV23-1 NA TGCGCCAGCAGTCACCCTCCGGGGGATCAGCCCCAGCATTTT CASSHPPGDQPQHF
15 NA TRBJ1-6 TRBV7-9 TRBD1 TGTGCCAGCAGCGTCGGGACAGGGGGAAATTCACCCCTCCACTTT CASSVGTGGNSPLHF
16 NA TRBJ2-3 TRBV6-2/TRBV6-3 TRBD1 TGTGCCAGCAGTTCCCGGACAGGGGGAGCATTAGATACGCAGTATTTT CASSSRTGGALDTQYF
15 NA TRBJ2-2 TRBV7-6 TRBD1 TGTGCCAGCAGCTCAACAGGGGCGGGCACCGGGGAGCTGTTTTTT CASSSTGAGTGELFF
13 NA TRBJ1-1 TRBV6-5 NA TGTGCCACCGATCGACAGACCATAACCGAAGCTTTCTTT CATDRQTITEAFF
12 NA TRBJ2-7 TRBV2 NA TGTGCCAGCAGTCTACAGGGATACGAGCAGTACTTC CASSLQGYEQYF
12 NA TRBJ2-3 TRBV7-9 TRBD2 TGTGCCAGCAGCCGGACTAGCGGGGATGTGTATTTT CASSRTSGDVYF
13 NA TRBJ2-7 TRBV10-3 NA TGTGCCATCAGTGAAAGGATGGAGGACGAGCAGTACTTC CAISERMEDEQYF
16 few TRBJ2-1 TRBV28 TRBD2 TGTGCCAGCAGCCTGACTAGCGGGAGGAAAGTGGATGAGCAGTTCTTC CASSLTSGRKVDEQFF
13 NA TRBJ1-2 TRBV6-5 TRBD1 TGTGCCAGCAGTACGGACAGGATTTATGGCTACACCTTC CASSTDRIYGYTF